This TCR beta chain is from a study of T-cell reconstitution after alpha-beta-depleted transplantation in children. General observations from the study: It was reported that alpha-beta T cells came from several hundred expanded graft clones (about two months after transplant). Some patients showed high day-60 TCRbeta diversity, which derived from surviving recipient T cells and thymic progenitors. A year had passed since transplant, and T-cell counts and diversity by then came mostly from newly produced T cells.

Only a few counts were recorded for this clonotype. Antigen unknown. Preparation of the TCRbeta library involved a method that used unique molecular identifiers. TCRdb called the PCR reads again in MiXCR, with one record for every CDR3 protein. The repertoire includes approximately 630,000 distinct CDR3 sequences, about an eighth of them detected once, and 0.79% sits in the top ten. Germline-derived CDR1 and CDR2 are SGHRS and YFSETQ. The CDR3 extends over 14 amino acids. Deletions cut 0 bases from V and 2 bases from J, with 7 bases between. The sequences come from PBMCs, collected before TCRalphabeta/CD19-depleted stem cell transplant. The V gene is TRBV5-1, the J gene TRBJ2-3, with D uncertain. This sequence was found in a girl aged 2 to 10 with congenital amegakaryocytic thrombocytopenia, due to receive a stem cell transplant. The CDR3 DNA follows: TGCGCCAGCAGCTTGGCCAGATTCACAGATACGCAGTATTTT. This codes for CASSLARFTDTQYF.